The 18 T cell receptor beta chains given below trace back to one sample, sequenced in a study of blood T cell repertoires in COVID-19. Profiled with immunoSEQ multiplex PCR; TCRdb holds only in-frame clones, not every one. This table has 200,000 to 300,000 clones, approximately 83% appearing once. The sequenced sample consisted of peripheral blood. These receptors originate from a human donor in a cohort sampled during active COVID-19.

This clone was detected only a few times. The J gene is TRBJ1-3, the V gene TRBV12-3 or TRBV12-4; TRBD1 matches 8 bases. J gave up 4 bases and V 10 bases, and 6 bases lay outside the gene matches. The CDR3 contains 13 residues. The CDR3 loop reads CATLTGDGNTIYF. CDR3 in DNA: TGTGCCACCTTGACAGGGGACGGAAACACCATATATTTT.

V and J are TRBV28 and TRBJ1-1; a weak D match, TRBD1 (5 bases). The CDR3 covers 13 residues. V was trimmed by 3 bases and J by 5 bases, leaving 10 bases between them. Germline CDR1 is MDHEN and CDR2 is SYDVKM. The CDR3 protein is CASSFPQGTEAFF. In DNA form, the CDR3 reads TGTGCCAGCAGTTTCCCCCAGGGTACTGAAGCTTTCTTT. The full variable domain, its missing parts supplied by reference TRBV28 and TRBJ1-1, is DVKVTQSSRYLVKRTGEKVFLECVQDMDHENMFWYRQDPGLGLRLIYFSYDVKMKEKGDIPEGYSVSREKKERFSLILESASTNQTSMYLCASSFPQGTEAFFGQGTRLTVV.

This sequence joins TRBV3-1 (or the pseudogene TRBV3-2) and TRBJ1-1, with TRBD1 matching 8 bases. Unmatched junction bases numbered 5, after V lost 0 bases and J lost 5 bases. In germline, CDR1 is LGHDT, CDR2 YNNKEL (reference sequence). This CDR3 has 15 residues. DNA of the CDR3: TGTGCCAGCAGCCAAGATGGACAGGGAGGGACTGAAGCTTTCTTT. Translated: CASSQDGQGGTEAFF.

The CDR3 region is CASSLATGVHSYNEQFF. In DNA, the CDR3 is TGCGCCAGCAGCTTGGCCACGGGGGTGCACTCCTACAATGAGCAGTTCTTC. The chain combines TRBV5-1 with TRBJ2-1, with D possibly TRBD2 on 6 matching bases. The CDR3 is 17 amino acids. Trimming took off 0 bases at V and 0 bases at J, with 13 bases between the two ends. Germline V gene data show CDR1 as SGHRS and CDR2 as YFSETQ.

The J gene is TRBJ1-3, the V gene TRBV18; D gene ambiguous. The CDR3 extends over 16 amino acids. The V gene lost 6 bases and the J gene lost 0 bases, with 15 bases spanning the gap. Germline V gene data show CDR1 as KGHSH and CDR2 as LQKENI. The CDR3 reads CASSAVEGYSGNTIYF. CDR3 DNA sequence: TGTGCCAGCTCCGCAGTGGAGGGCTACTCTGGAAACACCATATATTTT.

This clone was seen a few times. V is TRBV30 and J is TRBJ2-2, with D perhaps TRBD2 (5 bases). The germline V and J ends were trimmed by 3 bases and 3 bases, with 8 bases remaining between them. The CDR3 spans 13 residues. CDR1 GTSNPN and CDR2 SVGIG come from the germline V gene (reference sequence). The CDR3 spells CAWRTGYTGELFF. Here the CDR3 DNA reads TGTGCCTGGAGAACGGGGTACACCGGGGAGCTGTTTTTT. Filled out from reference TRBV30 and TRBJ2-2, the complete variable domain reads SQTIHQWPATLVQPVGSPLSLECTVEGTSNPNLYWYRQAAGRGLQLLFYSVGIGQISSEVPQNLSASRPQDRQFILSSKKLLLSDSGFYLCAWRTGYTGELFFGEGSRLTVL.

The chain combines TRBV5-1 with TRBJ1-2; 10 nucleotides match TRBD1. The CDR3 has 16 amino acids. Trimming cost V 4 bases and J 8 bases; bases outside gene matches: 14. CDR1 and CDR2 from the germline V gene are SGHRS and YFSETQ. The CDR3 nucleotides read TGCGCCAGCAGCCCCGCGGCCGGACAGGGGGGGTACGGCTACACCTTC. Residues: CASSPAAGQGGYGYTF.

CDR3 bases: TGTGCCAGCAGGAAGACAGGGGGTGAGAACACTGAAGCTTTCTTT. This translates into CASRKTGGENTEAFF. The rearrangement joins TRBV2 to TRBJ1-1; 9 bases agree with TRBD1. Germline V gene sequence: CDR1 SNHLY, CDR2 FYNNEI. The CDR3 spans 15 residues. V trimming: 6 bases; J trimming: 1 base; junction bases outside the gene matches: 6.

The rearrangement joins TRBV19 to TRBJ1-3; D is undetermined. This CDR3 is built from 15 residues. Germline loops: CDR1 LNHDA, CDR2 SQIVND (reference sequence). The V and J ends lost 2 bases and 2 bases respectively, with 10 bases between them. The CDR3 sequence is CASSIPEGTGNTIYF. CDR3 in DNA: TGTGCCAGTAGTATACCGGAGGGTACTGGAAACACCATATATTTT.

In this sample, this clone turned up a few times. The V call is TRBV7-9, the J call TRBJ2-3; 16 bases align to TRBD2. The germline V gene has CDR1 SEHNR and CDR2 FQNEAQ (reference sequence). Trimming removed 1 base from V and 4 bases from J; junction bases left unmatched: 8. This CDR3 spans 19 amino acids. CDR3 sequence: CASSLEDGTSGRVADTQYF. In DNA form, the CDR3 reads TGTGCCAGCAGCTTAGAAGACGGGACTAGCGGGAGGGTCGCAGATACGCAGTATTTT.

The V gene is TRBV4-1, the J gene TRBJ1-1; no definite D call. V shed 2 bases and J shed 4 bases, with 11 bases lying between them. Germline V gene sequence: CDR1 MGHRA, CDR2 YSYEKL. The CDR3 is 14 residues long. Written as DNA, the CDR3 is TGCGCCAGCAGCCAAAGTTTAACGGGCACTGAAGCTTTCTTT. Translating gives CASSQSLTGTEAFF.

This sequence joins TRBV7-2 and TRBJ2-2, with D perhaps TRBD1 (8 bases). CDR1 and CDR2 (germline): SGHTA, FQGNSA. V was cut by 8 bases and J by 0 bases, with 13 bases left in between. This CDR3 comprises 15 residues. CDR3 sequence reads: CASHRGGANTGELFF. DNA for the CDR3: TGTGCCAGCCACAGGGGGGGAGCGAACACCGGGGAGCTGTTTTTT.

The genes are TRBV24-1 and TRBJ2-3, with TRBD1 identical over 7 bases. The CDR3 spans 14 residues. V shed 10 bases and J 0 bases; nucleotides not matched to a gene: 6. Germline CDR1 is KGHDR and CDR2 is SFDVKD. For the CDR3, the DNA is TGTGCCACGAGCTGGGACAGTAGCACAGATACGCAGTATTTT. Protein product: CATSWDSSTDTQYF.

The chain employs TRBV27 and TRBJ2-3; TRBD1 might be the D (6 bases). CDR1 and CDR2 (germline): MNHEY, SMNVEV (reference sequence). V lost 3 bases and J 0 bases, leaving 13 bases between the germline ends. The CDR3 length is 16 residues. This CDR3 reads CASSFKGDISTDTQYF. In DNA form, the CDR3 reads TGTGCCAGCAGTTTCAAAGGGGACATTAGCACAGATACGCAGTATTTT.

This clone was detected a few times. Here the CDR3 DNA reads TGTGCCAGCAGCCCGGGAGGGGGGACACCCCTCCACTTT. Translated: CASSPGGGTPLHF. V usage is TRBV7-9 and J usage is TRBJ1-6, with D perhaps TRBD1 (6 bases). This CDR3 is built from 13 residues. The germline V gene encodes CDR1 SEHNR and CDR2 FQNEAQ (reference sequence). The V and J ends lost 5 bases and 11 bases respectively, with 13 bases between them.

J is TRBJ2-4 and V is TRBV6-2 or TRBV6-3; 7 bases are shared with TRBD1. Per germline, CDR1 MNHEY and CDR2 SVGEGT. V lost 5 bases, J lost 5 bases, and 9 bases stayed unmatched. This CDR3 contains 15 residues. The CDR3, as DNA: TGTGCCAGCAGTACGCCGGGACAGCGTCAAAACATTCAGTACTTC. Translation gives CASSTPGQRQNIQYF.

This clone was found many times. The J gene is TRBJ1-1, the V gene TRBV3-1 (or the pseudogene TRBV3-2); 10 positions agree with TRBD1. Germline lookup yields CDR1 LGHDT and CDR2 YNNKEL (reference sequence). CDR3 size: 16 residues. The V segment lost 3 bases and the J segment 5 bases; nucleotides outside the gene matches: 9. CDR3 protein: CASSHRTGQGVTEAFF. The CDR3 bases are TGTGCCAGCAGCCATAGAACCGGACAGGGGGTAACTGAAGCTTTCTTT.

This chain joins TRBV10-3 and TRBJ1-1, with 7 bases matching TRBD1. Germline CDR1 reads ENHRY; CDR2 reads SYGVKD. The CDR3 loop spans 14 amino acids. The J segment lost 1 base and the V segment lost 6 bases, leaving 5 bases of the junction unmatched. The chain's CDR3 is CAIRPGQSNTEAFF. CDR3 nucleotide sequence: TGTGCCATCAGACCGGGACAGTCGAACACTGAAGCTTTCTTT.